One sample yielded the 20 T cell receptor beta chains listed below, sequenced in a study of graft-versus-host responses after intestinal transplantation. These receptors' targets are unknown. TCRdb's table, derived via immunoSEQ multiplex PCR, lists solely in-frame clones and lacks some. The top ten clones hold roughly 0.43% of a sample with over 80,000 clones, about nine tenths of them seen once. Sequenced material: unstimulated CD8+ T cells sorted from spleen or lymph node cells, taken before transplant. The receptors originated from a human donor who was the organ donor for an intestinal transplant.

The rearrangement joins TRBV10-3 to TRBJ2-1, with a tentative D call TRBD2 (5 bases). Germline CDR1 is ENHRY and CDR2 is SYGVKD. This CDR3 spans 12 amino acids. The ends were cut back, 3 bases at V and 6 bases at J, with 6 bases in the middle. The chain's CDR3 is CAISDGVNEQFF. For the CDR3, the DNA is TGTGCCATCAGTGACGGGGTCAATGAGCAGTTCTTC.

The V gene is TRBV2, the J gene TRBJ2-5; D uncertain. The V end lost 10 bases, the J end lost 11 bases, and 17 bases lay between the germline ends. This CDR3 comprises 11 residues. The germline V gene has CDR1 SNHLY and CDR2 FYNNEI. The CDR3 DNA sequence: TGTGCCACCCTATCCGCTGGAGAGCAGTACTTC. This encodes CATLSAGEQYF.

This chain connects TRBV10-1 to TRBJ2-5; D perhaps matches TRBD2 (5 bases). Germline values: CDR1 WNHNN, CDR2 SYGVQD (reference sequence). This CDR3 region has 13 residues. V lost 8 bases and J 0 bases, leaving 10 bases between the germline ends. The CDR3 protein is CASRPGNQETQYF. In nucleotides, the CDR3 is TGCGCCAGCCGACCGGGGAACCAAGAGACCCAGTACTTC.

The CDR3 sequence is CASSLGTGPEQYF. In DNA form, the CDR3 reads TGTGCCAGCAGCTTAGGGACAGGGCCCGAGCAGTACTTC. V is TRBV7-8 and J is TRBJ2-7, with 8 bases that match TRBD1. This CDR3 has 13 amino acids. The V segment lost 1 base and the J segment 6 bases; nucleotides outside the gene matches: 2. The germline V gene encodes CDR1 SGHVS and CDR2 FQNEAQ.

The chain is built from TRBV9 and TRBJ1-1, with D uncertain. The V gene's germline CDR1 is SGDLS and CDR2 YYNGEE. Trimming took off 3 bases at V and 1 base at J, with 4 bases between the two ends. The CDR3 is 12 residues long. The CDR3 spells CASSDKNTEAFF. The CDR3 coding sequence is TGTGCCAGCAGCGACAAGAACACTGAAGCTTTCTTT.

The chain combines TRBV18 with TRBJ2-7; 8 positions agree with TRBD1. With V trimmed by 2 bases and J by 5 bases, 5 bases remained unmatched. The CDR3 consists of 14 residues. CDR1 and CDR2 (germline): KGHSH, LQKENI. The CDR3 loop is CASSPRDRGNEQYF. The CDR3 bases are TGTGCCAGCTCACCAAGAGACAGGGGTAACGAGCAGTACTTC.

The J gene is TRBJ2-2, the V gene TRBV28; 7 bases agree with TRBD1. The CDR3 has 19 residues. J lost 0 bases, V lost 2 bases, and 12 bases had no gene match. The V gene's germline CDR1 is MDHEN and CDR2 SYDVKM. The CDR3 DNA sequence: TGTGCCAGCAGTTTAATGGGTACGACAGGGCGACCGAACACCGGGGAGCTGTTTTTT. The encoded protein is CASSLMGTTGRPNTGELFF.

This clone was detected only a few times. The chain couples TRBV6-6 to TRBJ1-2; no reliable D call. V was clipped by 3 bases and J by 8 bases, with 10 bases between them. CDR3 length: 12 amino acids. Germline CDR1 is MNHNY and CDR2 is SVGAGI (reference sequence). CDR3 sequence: CASSYVGGGYTF. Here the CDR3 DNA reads TGTGCCAGCAGTTATGTCGGCGGCGGCTACACCTTC.

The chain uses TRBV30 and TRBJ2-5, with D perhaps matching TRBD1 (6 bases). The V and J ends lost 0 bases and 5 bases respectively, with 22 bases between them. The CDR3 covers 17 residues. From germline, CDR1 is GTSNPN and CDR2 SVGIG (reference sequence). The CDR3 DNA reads TGTGCCTGGAGTGTACTTGTAGGGCGGGCGAGGGGGGAGACCCAGTACTTC. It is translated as CAWSVLVGRARGETQYF.

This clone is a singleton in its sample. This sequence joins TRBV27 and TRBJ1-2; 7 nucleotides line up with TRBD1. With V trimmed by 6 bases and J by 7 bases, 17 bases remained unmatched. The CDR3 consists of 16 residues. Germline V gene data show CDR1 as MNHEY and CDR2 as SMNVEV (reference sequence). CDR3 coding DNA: TGTGCCAGCAGCCCCTTGGGGGACAGCTTTATAGGTGGCTACACCTTC. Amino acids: CASSPLGDSFIGGYTF.

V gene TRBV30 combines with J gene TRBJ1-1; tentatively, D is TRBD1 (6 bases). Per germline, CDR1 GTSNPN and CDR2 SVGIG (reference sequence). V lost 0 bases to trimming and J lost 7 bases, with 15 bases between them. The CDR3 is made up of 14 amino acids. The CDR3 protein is CAWSVVGRGIEAFF. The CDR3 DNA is TGTGCCTGGAGTGTAGTGGGCAGGGGAATTGAAGCTTTCTTT. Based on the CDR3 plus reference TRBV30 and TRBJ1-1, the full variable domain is SQTIHQWPATLVQPVGSPLSLECTVEGTSNPNLYWYRQAAGRGLQLLFYSVGIGQISSEVPQNLSASRPQDRQFILSSKKLLLSDSGFYLCAWSVVGRGIEAFFGQGTRLTVV.

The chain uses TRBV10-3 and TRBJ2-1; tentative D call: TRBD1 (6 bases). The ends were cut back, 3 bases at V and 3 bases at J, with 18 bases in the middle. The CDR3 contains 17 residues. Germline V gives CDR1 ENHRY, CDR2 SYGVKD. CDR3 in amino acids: CAISDDRTIDLYNEQFF. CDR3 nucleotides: TGTGCCATCAGTGATGACAGGACAATCGACCTCTACAATGAGCAGTTCTTC.

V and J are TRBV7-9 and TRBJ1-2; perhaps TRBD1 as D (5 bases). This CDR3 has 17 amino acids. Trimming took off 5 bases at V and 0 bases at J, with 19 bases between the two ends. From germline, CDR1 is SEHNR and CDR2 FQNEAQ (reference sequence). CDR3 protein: CASSHSTESPANYGYTF. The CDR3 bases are TGTGCCAGCAGCCATTCGACAGAATCACCCGCTAACTATGGCTACACCTTC.

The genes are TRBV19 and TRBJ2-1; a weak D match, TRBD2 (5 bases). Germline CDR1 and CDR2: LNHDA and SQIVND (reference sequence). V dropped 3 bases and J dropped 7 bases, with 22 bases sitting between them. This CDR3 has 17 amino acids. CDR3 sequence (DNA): TGTGCCAGTAGTATCGGCCCACTAGTATGGCCCGGGAATGAGCAGTTCTTC. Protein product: CASSIGPLVWPGNEQFF.

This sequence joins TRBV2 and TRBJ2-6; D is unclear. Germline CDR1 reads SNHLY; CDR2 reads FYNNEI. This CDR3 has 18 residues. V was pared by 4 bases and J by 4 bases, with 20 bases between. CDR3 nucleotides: TGTGCCAGCAGTGGCACCCGGGTACCATATCTCGGGGCCAACGTCCTGACTTTC. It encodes CASSGTRVPYLGANVLTF.

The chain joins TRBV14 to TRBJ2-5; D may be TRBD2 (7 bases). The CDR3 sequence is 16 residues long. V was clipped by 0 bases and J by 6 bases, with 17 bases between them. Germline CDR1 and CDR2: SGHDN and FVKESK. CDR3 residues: CASSQEGGPPGKTQYF. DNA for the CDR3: TGTGCCAGCAGCCAAGAGGGGGGGCCCCCCGGGAAGACCCAGTACTTC.

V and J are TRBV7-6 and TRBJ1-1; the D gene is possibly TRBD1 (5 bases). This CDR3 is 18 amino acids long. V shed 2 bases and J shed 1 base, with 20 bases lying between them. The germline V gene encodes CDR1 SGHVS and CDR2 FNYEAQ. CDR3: CASSLYPKRYRTNTEAFF. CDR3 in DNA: TGTGCCAGCAGCTTATACCCCAAGCGCTACAGGACGAACACTGAAGCTTTCTTT.

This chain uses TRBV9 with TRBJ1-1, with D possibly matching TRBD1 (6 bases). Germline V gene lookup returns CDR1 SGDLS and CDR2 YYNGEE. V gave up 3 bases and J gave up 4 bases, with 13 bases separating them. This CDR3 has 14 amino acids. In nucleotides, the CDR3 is TGTGCCAGCAGCGGGGGGGGCGGGGCCACTGAAGCTTTCTTT. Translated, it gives CASSGGGGATEAFF.

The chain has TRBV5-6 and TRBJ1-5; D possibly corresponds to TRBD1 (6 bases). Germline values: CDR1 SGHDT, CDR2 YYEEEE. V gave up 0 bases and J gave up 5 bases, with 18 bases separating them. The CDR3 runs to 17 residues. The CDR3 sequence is CASSLEGRQGRDQPQHF. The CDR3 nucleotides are TGTGCCAGCAGCTTGGAAGGTCGGCAGGGGAGAGATCAGCCCCAGCATTTT.

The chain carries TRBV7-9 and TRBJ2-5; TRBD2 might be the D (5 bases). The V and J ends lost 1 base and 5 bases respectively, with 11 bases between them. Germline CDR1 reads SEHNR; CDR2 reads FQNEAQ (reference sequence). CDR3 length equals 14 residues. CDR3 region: CASSLVSSGETQYF. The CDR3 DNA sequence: TGTGCCAGCAGCTTAGTATCCTCGGGGGAGACCCAGTACTTC. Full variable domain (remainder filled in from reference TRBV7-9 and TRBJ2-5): DTGVSQNPRHKITKRGQNVTFRCDPISEHNRLYWYRQTLGQGPEFLTYFQNEAQLEKSRLLSDRFSAERPKGSFSTLEIQRTEQGDSAMYLCASSLVSSGETQYFGPGTRLLVL.